These 25 T cell receptor beta chains were all obtained from the same sample, sequenced in a study of blood T cell repertoires in COVID-19. Profiling relied on immunoSEQ multiplex PCR, and the TCRdb table lists in-frame clones only, not all of them. Seen here are around 180,000 clones, 80% to 90% observed once, and the top ten hold around 12%. Sequences were obtained from peripheral blood. The receptors here all came from a woman aged 80 or over with COVID-19, enrolled during active disease.

The chain employs TRBV27 and TRBJ2-3; 9 bases align to TRBD2. J was trimmed by 0 bases and V by 6 bases; bases with no gene match: 7. Germline values: CDR1 MNHEY, CDR2 SMNVEV (reference sequence). The CDR3 is 16 residues long. The CDR3 coding sequence is TGTGCCAGCAGCCCTCTCCTAGCGGGAAGCACAGATACGCAGTATTTT. Amino acid sequence: CASSPLLAGSTDTQYF.

V and J are TRBV5-4 and TRBJ2-1; 8 nucleotides line up with TRBD1. The CDR3 is 14 residues long. Germline-derived CDR1 and CDR2 are SGHNT and YYREEE (reference sequence). V was clipped by 6 bases and J by 1 base; unmatched bases: 3. Written as DNA, the CDR3 is TGTGCCAGCAACCAGGGGGCATCCTACAATGAGCAGTTCTTC. Protein product: CASNQGASYNEQFF.

The rearrangement joins TRBV7-3 to TRBJ1-1; D unclear. The length of the CDR3 is 14 residues. The V gene's germline CDR1 is SGHTA and CDR2 FQGTGA. V was shortened by 5 bases and J by 1 base, with 11 bases between the two germline ends. CDR3 in DNA: TGTGCCAGCAGCCCCCGGTTCACGAACACTGAAGCTTTCTTT. Encoded protein: CASSPRFTNTEAFF. Together with reference TRBV7-3 and TRBJ1-1, the CDR3 gives the full variable domain: GAGVSQTPSNKVTEKGKYVELRCDPISGHTALYWYRQSLGQGPEFLIYFQGTGAADDSGLPNDRFFAVRPEGSVSTLKIQRTERGDSAVYLCASSPRFTNTEAFFGQGTRLTVV.

The chain recombines TRBV2 with TRBJ1-6; 9 bases are shared with TRBD1. Germline V gene sequence: CDR1 SNHLY, CDR2 FYNNEI. The CDR3 is 16 residues long. The V gene end was trimmed by 7 bases and the J gene end by 2 bases; junction bases not matched to a gene: 6. In DNA form, the CDR3 reads TGTGCCAGCACTTTACAGGGGGCGCCCTATAATTCACCCCTCCACTTT. Protein product: CASTLQGAPYNSPLHF.

The chain joins TRBV6-1 to TRBJ1-2; 8 bases match TRBD1. From germline, CDR1 is MNHNS and CDR2 SASEGT. J lost 4 bases, V lost 0 bases, and 1 base had no gene match. This CDR3 contains 14 residues. The CDR3 coding sequence is TGTGCCAGCAGTGAAGCCGACAGGGGCTATGGCTACACCTTC. The encoded protein is CASSEADRGYGYTF.

The chain uses TRBV2 and TRBJ1-6; D perhaps matches TRBD1 (6 bases). The CDR3 runs to 17 residues. V gave up 2 bases and J gave up 3 bases, with 14 bases separating them. Germline CDR1 SNHLY, CDR2 FYNNEI. CDR3 DNA sequence: TGTGCCAGCAGTGAAACTGGACAGTTTGTCTATAATTCACCCCTCCACTTT. It specifies CASSETGQFVYNSPLHF.

V gene TRBV28 combines with J gene TRBJ2-1; 7 bases align to TRBD2. J gave up 8 bases and V 3 bases, and 7 bases lay outside the gene matches. Looked up from germline, CDR1 is MDHEN and CDR2 is SYDVKM. There are 14 residues in the CDR3. This chain's CDR3 is CASSLAGEEDEQFF. DNA of the CDR3: TGTGCCAGCAGTTTGGCGGGAGAAGAGGATGAGCAGTTCTTC.

On this clone: This sample also contains other DNA sequences that code for the same CDR3. The J gene is TRBJ2-7, the V gene TRBV28, with D possibly TRBD1 on 6 matching bases. Germline CDR1 reads MDHEN; CDR2 reads SYDVKM. V lost 4 bases and J 0 bases, leaving 10 bases between the germline ends. There are 14 residues in the CDR3. CDR3 in amino acids: CASSSPGVSYEQYF. DNA of the CDR3: TGTGCCAGCAGTTCCCCAGGGGTCTCCTACGAGCAGTACTTC.

This chain joins TRBV7-2 and TRBJ2-7; no clear D. This CDR3 region has 13 residues. The germline CDR1 and CDR2 sequences are SGHTA and FQGNSA. Trimming removed 1 base at V and 1 base at J, with 5 bases between. The CDR3 DNA reads as TGTGCCAGCAGCTTAGGTCTGTCCTACGAGCAGTACTTC. Translated, it gives CASSLGLSYEQYF.

The chain has TRBV6-5 and TRBJ2-3, with 7 bases that match TRBD1. The ends lost 5 bases at V and 1 base at J; junction bases unmatched: 6. Germline CDR1 and CDR2: MNHEY and SVGAGI. This CDR3 comprises 15 residues. CDR3 loop: CASSKRQGGTDTQYF. Here the CDR3 DNA reads TGTGCCAGCAGTAAGAGACAGGGAGGCACAGATACGCAGTATTTT.

The chain uses TRBV5-8 and TRBJ2-7; 10 bases are a match to TRBD2. There are 15 residues in the CDR3. With 2 bases clipped from V and 4 bases from J, the junction kept 6 bases outside the gene matches. CDR1 SGHTS and CDR2 YDEGEE come from the germline V gene. CDR3 nucleotides: TGTGCCAGCAGCTTACAATTAGCGGGGGGTTACGAGCAGTACTTC. Translation: CASSLQLAGGYEQYF.

The chain combines TRBV3-1 (or the pseudogene TRBV3-2) with TRBJ2-5; the match to TRBD2 covers 8 bases. The CDR3 has 17 residues. V trimming: 0 bases; J trimming: 4 bases; junction bases outside the gene matches: 10. The germline gives CDR1 LGHDT, CDR2 YNNKEL (reference sequence). The CDR3 reads CASSQDHRAGESETQYF. DNA for the CDR3: TGTGCCAGCAGCCAAGATCATAGAGCGGGAGAGTCAGAGACCCAGTACTTC.

For the CDR3, the DNA is TGTGCCAGCAGCTTAGAGGGAACCCCGACAGGGGGTTCTGAAGCTTTCTTT. Residues: CASSLEGTPTGGSEAFF. The chain links TRBV13 to TRBJ1-1; 9 nucleotides agree with TRBD1. The CDR3 spans 17 residues. The V segment lost 1 base and the J segment 6 bases; nucleotides outside the gene matches: 12. Germline CDR1 PRHDT, CDR2 FYEKMQ (reference sequence).

This clone is a singleton in its sample. This chain connects TRBV6-6 to TRBJ1-5; 10 bases are a match to TRBD1. Germline trimming cut 5 bases from V and 3 bases from J; bases unmatched to any gene: 7. Germline CDR1 is MNHNY and CDR2 is SVGAGI (reference sequence). The CDR3 loop spans 16 amino acids. CDR3 region: CASSGFGTGDNQPQHF. CDR3 DNA: TGTGCCAGCAGTGGTTTCGGGACAGGGGACAATCAGCCCCAGCATTTT.

This clone was seen only a few times. J is TRBJ1-1 and V is TRBV13; D perhaps matches TRBD1 (5 bases). This CDR3 region has 12 residues. Trimming shortened V by 1 base and J by 5 bases, and 5 bases separated the two germline ends. Germline lookup yields CDR1 PRHDT and CDR2 FYEKMQ (reference sequence). CDR3 amino acids: CASSLEGTEAFF. As DNA, the CDR3 is TGTGCCAGCAGCTTAGAGGGGACTGAAGCTTTCTTT. The full variable domain, its missing parts supplied by reference TRBV13 and TRBJ1-1, is AAGVIQSPRHLIKEKRETATLKCYPIPRHDTVYWYQQGPGQDPQFLISFYEKMQSDKGSIPDRFSAQQFSDYHSELNMSSLELGDSALYFCASSLEGTEAFFGQGTRLTVV.

This chain joins TRBV5-1 and TRBJ1-1; D is ambiguous. Germline assignment: CDR1 SGHRS and CDR2 YFSETQ. The V end was cut by 0 bases, the J end by 6 bases, with 15 bases between. The CDR3 has 15 residues. The CDR3 nucleotides are TGCGCCAGCAGCTTGGGGGATCATTCCGGGGCTGAAGCTTTCTTT. Translating it yields CASSLGDHSGAEAFF.

The chain joins TRBV4-2 to TRBJ1-2; 8 bases agree with TRBD1. After removal of 1 base from V and 0 bases from J, the junction contained 4 bases not matched to a gene. Germline assignment: CDR1 LGHNA and CDR2 YNFKEQ. This CDR3 is 16 amino acids long. The CDR3 is CASSQVGQEANYGYTF. The CDR3 nucleotides read TGTGCCAGCAGCCAAGTGGGACAGGAAGCTAACTATGGCTACACCTTC.

This rearrangement joins TRBV7-2 to TRBJ2-2, with D uncertain. The CDR3 runs 13 residues. The V and J ends lost 2 bases and 7 bases respectively, with 8 bases between them. Germline values: CDR1 SGHTA, CDR2 FQGNSA. This CDR3 is CASSLLRLGELFF. The CDR3 DNA follows: TGTGCCAGCAGCTTACTCCGTCTCGGGGAGCTGTTTTTT.

The chain joins TRBV2 to TRBJ2-3; weak D call: TRBD2 (5 bases). Per germline, CDR1 SNHLY and CDR2 FYNNEI. The CDR3 is made up of 13 amino acids. With 4 bases removed from V and 4 bases from J, the gap between germline ends came to 9 bases. The CDR3 reads CASSGVGADTQYF. The DNA for the CDR3 is TGTGCCAGCAGTGGCGTGGGAGCAGATACGCAGTATTTT.

This chain links TRBV5-1 with TRBJ1-4; 8 bases map to TRBD1. V shed 0 bases and J 1 base; nucleotides not matched to a gene: 2. The CDR3 extends over 16 amino acids. Germline CDR1 reads SGHRS; CDR2 reads YFSETQ. CDR3 sequence: CASSLGQGLTNEKLFF. DNA of the CDR3: TGCGCCAGCAGCTTGGGACAGGGGCTAACTAATGAAAAACTGTTTTTT. The full variable domain, with the rest looked up from reference TRBV5-1 and TRBJ1-4, is KAGVTQTPRYLIKTRGQQVTLSCSPISGHRSVSWYQQTPGQGLQFLFEYFSETQRNKGNFPGRFSGRQFSNSRSEMNVSTLELGDSALYLCASSLGQGLTNEKLFFGSGTQLSVL.

This chain links TRBV27 with TRBJ2-7; 8 nucleotides line up with TRBD1. The CDR3 contains 15 residues. Trimming cost V 1 base and J 2 bases; bases outside gene matches: 4. Germline lookup yields CDR1 MNHEY and CDR2 SMNVEV (reference sequence). CDR3 sequence (DNA): TGTGCCAGCAGTTTATTTGGCAGGGGGCCCTACGAGCAGTACTTC. Protein product: CASSLFGRGPYEQYF.

J is TRBJ2-5 and V is TRBV6-6; no clear D gene. The CDR3 totals 14 residues. CDR1 MNHNY and CDR2 SVGAGI come from the germline V gene (reference sequence). Trimming removed 2 bases from V and 9 bases from J, with 16 bases in between. Here the CDR3 reads CASSYPPGAPAQYF. Written as DNA, the CDR3 is TGTGCCAGCAGTTACCCGCCGGGTGCTCCGGCCCAGTACTTC.

The table lists this clone with a few counts. This chain joins TRBV4-1 and TRBJ2-7, with 8 bases fitting TRBD2. CDR3 length: 15 residues. Germline lookup yields CDR1 MGHRA and CDR2 YSYEKL. V trimming: 2 bases; J trimming: 0 bases; junction bases outside the gene matches: 3. CDR3 nucleotides: TGCGCCAGCAGCCAACTAGCGGGTCTCTCCTACGAGCAGTACTTC. It codes for CASSQLAGLSYEQYF.

The rearrangement uses TRBV6-5 and TRBJ1-4; 7 bases line up with TRBD1. J lost 5 bases, V lost 6 bases, and 6 bases had no gene match. CDR3 length equals 14 residues. The germline V gene has CDR1 MNHEY and CDR2 SVGAGI. DNA of the CDR3: TGTGCCAGCAGGCCCCCAGGGGGAAATGAAAAACTGTTTTTT. This gives the protein CASRPPGGNEKLFF.

This clone occurred once. The chain uses TRBV4-1 and TRBJ2-7, with 7 bases that match TRBD2. The germline V gene encodes CDR1 MGHRA and CDR2 YSYEKL. This CDR3 has 13 residues. The V gene end was trimmed by 6 bases and the J gene end by 1 base; junction bases not matched to a gene: 3. CDR3 in DNA: TGCGCCAGCAGTCGGACTAGTTCCTACGAGCAGTACTTC. The encoded protein is CASSRTSSYEQYF.